These T cell receptor beta chains were read from a single sample in a study of response to subunit inactivated influenza vaccine. TCRdb independently ran MiXCR on the RT-PCR reads; one entry per CDR3 protein. The table records 400,000 to 550,000 distinct CDR3 sequences, over 25% of them present only once. The sample in question was CD4+ T cells sorted from PBMCs, obtained 5 days after vaccination. These receptors were taken from a man in his fifties who received an inactivated influenza vaccine. The CDR3 runs from the conserved cysteine through the conserved F or W. The order of the fields is CDR3 protein, CDR3 DNA, V gene, clone size, J gene, CDR3 length, D gene. D genes are given only for firm matches. The listing skips clone size in some rows; elsewhere it reads once, few, many or a size class.

cdr3_aa: CSALGAGEQTQYF; cdr3_nt: TGCAGTGCCCTAGGGGCAGGGGAACAGACCCAGTACTTC; v_call: TRBV20-1; clone_size: few; j_call: TRBJ2-5; cdr3_length: 13; d_call: NA
cdr3_aa: CAWSPGVETQYF; cdr3_nt: TGTGCCTGGAGTCCCGGGGTAGAGACCCAGTACTTC; v_call: TRBV30; clone_size: few; j_call: TRBJ2-5; cdr3_length: 12; d_call: NA
cdr3_aa: CASSPRDRISSYNEQFF; cdr3_nt: TGTGCCAGCAGTCCCCGAGACAGGATCAGCTCCTACAATGAGCAGTTCTTC; v_call: TRBV27; clone_size: many; j_call: TRBJ2-1; cdr3_length: 17; d_call: NA
cdr3_aa: CASSLGGGRETQYF; cdr3_nt: TGTGCCAGCAGCTTAGGGGGAGGGCGAGAGACCCAGTACTTC; v_call: TRBV5-1; clone_size: many; j_call: TRBJ2-5; cdr3_length: 14; d_call: NA
cdr3_aa: CAISDPTPYSGRSGNTIYF; cdr3_nt: TGTGCCATCAGTGACCCCACCCCCTACTCGGGTCGTTCTGGAAACACCATATATTTT; v_call: TRBV10-3; clone_size: NA; j_call: TRBJ1-3; cdr3_length: 19; d_call: NA
cdr3_aa: CASSYVREGRSEQFF; cdr3_nt: TGTGCCAGCAGTTACGTCCGGGAGGGCCGGTCTGAGCAGTTCTTC; v_call: TRBV6-5; clone_size: few; j_call: TRBJ2-1; cdr3_length: 15; d_call: TRBD2
cdr3_aa: CASSEGALGTEAFF; cdr3_nt: TGTGCCAGCAGCGAAGGGGCGCTGGGCACTGAAGCTTTCTTT; v_call: TRBV9; clone_size: NA; j_call: TRBJ1-1; cdr3_length: 14; d_call: NA
cdr3_aa: CASSPDMNTEAFF; cdr3_nt: TGCGCCAGCAGCCCAGATATGAACACTGAAGCTTTCTTT; v_call: TRBV5-1; clone_size: many; j_call: TRBJ1-1; cdr3_length: 13; d_call: NA
cdr3_aa: CASSQDRVQGGEKLFF; cdr3_nt: TGCGCCAGCAGCCAAGATAGAGTACAGGGAGGTGAAAAACTGTTTTTT; v_call: TRBV4-3; clone_size: NA; j_call: TRBJ1-4; cdr3_length: 16; d_call: NA
cdr3_aa: CASNSPGEADTQYF; cdr3_nt: TGTGCCAGCAATTCCCCAGGGGAAGCAGATACGCAGTATTTT; v_call: TRBV6-5; clone_size: NA; j_call: TRBJ2-3; cdr3_length: 14; d_call: NA
cdr3_aa: CASSTGHIEKLFF; cdr3_nt: TGCGCCAGCAGCACGGGACATATTGAAAAACTGTTTTTT; v_call: TRBV5-1; clone_size: many; j_call: TRBJ1-4; cdr3_length: 13; d_call: NA
cdr3_aa: CASSWGGGPSYEQYF; cdr3_nt: TGTGCCAGCAGCTGGGGGGGAGGGCCGTCCTACGAGCAGTACTTC; v_call: TRBV12-3/TRBV12-4; clone_size: NA; j_call: TRBJ2-7; cdr3_length: 15; d_call: TRBD2
cdr3_aa: CASSQQAASDEQFF; cdr3_nt: TGTGCCAGCAGCCAACAGGCGGCTAGCGATGAGCAGTTCTTC; v_call: TRBV3-1; clone_size: NA; j_call: TRBJ2-1; cdr3_length: 14; d_call: NA
cdr3_aa: CASSLGGSGNEQFF; cdr3_nt: TGCGCCAGCAGCTTGGGAGGTAGCGGCAATGAGCAGTTCTTC; v_call: TRBV5-1; clone_size: few; j_call: TRBJ2-1; cdr3_length: 14; d_call: NA
cdr3_aa: CASSPSRSANYGYTF; cdr3_nt: TGTGCCAGCAGCCCTAGTCGTTCCGCTAACTATGGCTACACCTTC; v_call: TRBV7-9; clone_size: NA; j_call: TRBJ1-2; cdr3_length: 15; d_call: NA
cdr3_aa: CSARVLGQGGGYEQYF; cdr3_nt: TGCAGTGCTAGAGTCTTAGGACAGGGAGGGGGCTACGAGCAGTACTTC; v_call: TRBV20-1; clone_size: few; j_call: TRBJ2-7; cdr3_length: 16; d_call: NA
cdr3_aa: CSVTRDPANYGYTF; cdr3_nt: TGCAGCGTTACAAGAGACCCAGCTAACTATGGCTACACCTTC; v_call: TRBV29-1; clone_size: few; j_call: TRBJ1-2; cdr3_length: 14; d_call: NA
cdr3_aa: CATSRKGGHGNEQFF; cdr3_nt: TGTGCCACCAGCCGTAAGGGAGGGCATGGGAATGAGCAGTTCTTC; v_call: TRBV15; clone_size: NA; j_call: TRBJ2-1; cdr3_length: 15; d_call: TRBD2
cdr3_aa: CATSRRDLETQYF; cdr3_nt: TGTGCCACCAGCAGACGGGACTTAGAGACCCAGTACTTC; v_call: TRBV15; clone_size: NA; j_call: TRBJ2-5; cdr3_length: 13; d_call: NA
cdr3_aa: CSARDWLARSSYNEQFF; cdr3_nt: TGCAGTGCTAGAGATTGGCTAGCAAGGAGCTCCTACAATGAGCAGTTCTTC; v_call: TRBV20-1; clone_size: few; j_call: TRBJ2-1; cdr3_length: 17; d_call: NA
cdr3_aa: CAISPGLAGGPPDTDTQYF; cdr3_nt: TGTGCCATCAGTCCGGGACTAGCGGGAGGGCCGCCTGACACAGATACGCAGTATTTT; v_call: TRBV10-3; clone_size: few; j_call: TRBJ2-3; cdr3_length: 19; d_call: TRBD2
cdr3_aa: CATSRVVAAEAFF; cdr3_nt: TGTGCCACCAGCAGGGTAGTTGCAGCTGAAGCTTTCTTT; v_call: TRBV15; clone_size: NA; j_call: TRBJ1-1; cdr3_length: 13; d_call: NA
cdr3_aa: CASSLAQGPQHF; cdr3_nt: TGTGCCAGCAGCTTAGCCCAGGGGCCCCAGCATTTT; v_call: TRBV7-9; clone_size: NA; j_call: TRBJ1-5; cdr3_length: 12; d_call: NA
cdr3_aa: CASSLEGFGYNEQFF; cdr3_nt: TGTGCCAGCAGCTTAGAGGGGTTTGGGTACAATGAGCAGTTCTTC; v_call: TRBV11-2; clone_size: NA; j_call: TRBJ2-1; cdr3_length: 15; d_call: NA
cdr3_aa: CASSPGEGNQPQHF; cdr3_nt: TGCGCCAGCAGCCCCGGGGAGGGCAATCAGCCCCAGCATTTT; v_call: TRBV5-1; clone_size: NA; j_call: TRBJ1-5; cdr3_length: 14; d_call: NA
cdr3_aa: CASRDLAKNTGELFF; cdr3_nt: TGCGCCAGCCGGGACTTAGCTAAGAACACCGGGGAGCTGTTTTTT; v_call: TRBV4-3; clone_size: few; j_call: TRBJ2-2; cdr3_length: 15; d_call: NA
cdr3_aa: CASSARGGRPGANVLTF; cdr3_nt: TGTGCCAGCAGTGCCCGCGGCGGAAGACCTGGGGCCAACGTCCTGACTTTC; v_call: TRBV25-1; clone_size: NA; j_call: TRBJ2-6; cdr3_length: 17; d_call: NA
cdr3_aa: CASSFAGTYNEQFF; cdr3_nt: TGCGCCAGCAGCTTTGCGGGCACCTACAATGAGCAGTTCTTC; v_call: TRBV5-1; clone_size: many; j_call: TRBJ2-1; cdr3_length: 14; d_call: NA
cdr3_aa: CAWSTPDRGRTEAFF; cdr3_nt: TGTGCCTGGAGTACACCGGACAGGGGGCGGACTGAAGCTTTCTTT; v_call: TRBV30; clone_size: few; j_call: TRBJ1-1; cdr3_length: 15; d_call: TRBD1
cdr3_aa: CASSWTGSTDEQYF; cdr3_nt: TGCGCCAGCAGCTGGACAGGTTCCACCGACGAGCAGTACTTC; v_call: TRBV5-1; clone_size: NA; j_call: TRBJ2-7; cdr3_length: 14; d_call: TRBD1
cdr3_aa: CASTIRTGIDSPLHF; cdr3_nt: TGTGCCAGCACTATTAGAACAGGGATCGACTCACCCCTCCACTTT; v_call: TRBV6-1; clone_size: few; j_call: TRBJ1-6; cdr3_length: 15; d_call: NA
cdr3_aa: CASSQAWGAGVDTQYF; cdr3_nt: TGCGCCAGCAGCCAAGCGTGGGGCGCGGGGGTGGATACGCAGTATTTT; v_call: TRBV4-3; clone_size: NA; j_call: TRBJ2-3; cdr3_length: 16; d_call: TRBD2
cdr3_aa: CASSLGFGLGGTDTQYF; cdr3_nt: TGTGCCAGCAGCTTGGGCTTTGGCCTAGGGGGCACAGATACGCAGTATTTT; v_call: TRBV5-6; clone_size: few; j_call: TRBJ2-3; cdr3_length: 17; d_call: NA
cdr3_aa: CSVVETGNTEAFF; cdr3_nt: TGCAGCGTTGTGGAGACAGGGAACACTGAAGCTTTCTTT; v_call: TRBV29-1; clone_size: NA; j_call: TRBJ1-1; cdr3_length: 13; d_call: NA
cdr3_aa: CASSRLVDRFEQFF; cdr3_nt: TGTGCCAGCAGTAGACTAGTGGATCGTTTTGAGCAGTTCTTC; v_call: TRBV12-3/TRBV12-4; clone_size: NA; j_call: TRBJ2-1; cdr3_length: 14; d_call: NA
cdr3_aa: CASSQNFATGLTDTQYF; cdr3_nt: TGCGCCAGCAGCCAGAATTTCGCTACAGGTCTCACAGATACGCAGTATTTT; v_call: TRBV4-1; clone_size: few; j_call: TRBJ2-3; cdr3_length: 17; d_call: NA